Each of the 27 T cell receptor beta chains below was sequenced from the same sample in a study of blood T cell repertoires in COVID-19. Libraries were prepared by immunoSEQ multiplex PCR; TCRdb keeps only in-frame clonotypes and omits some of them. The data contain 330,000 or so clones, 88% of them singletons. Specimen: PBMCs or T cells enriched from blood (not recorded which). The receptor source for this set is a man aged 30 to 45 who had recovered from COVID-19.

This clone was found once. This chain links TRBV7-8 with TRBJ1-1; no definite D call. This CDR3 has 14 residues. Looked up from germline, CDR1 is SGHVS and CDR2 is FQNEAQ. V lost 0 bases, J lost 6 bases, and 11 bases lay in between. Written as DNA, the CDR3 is TGTGCCAGCAGCTTAGCAGCTAGGCGGGCTGAAGCTTTCTTT. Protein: CASSLAARRAEAFF.

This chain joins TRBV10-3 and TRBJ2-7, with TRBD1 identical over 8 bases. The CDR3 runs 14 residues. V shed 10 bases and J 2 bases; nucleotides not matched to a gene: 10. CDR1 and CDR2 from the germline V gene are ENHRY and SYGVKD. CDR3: CATTKDRVTYEQYF. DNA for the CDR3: TGTGCCACAACCAAGGACAGGGTGACCTACGAGCAGTACTTC.

The CDR3 sequence: CSVGPGGSGYTF. Written as DNA, the CDR3 is TGCAGCGTTGGCCCGGGGGGAAGTGGCTACACCTTC. The V and J genes are TRBV29-1 and TRBJ1-2; TRBD1 is a possible D gene (5 bases). Germline V gene sequence: CDR1 SQVTM, CDR2 ANQGSEA. This CDR3 comprises 12 residues. V gave up 4 bases and J gave up 7 bases, with 13 bases separating them. Supplemented by reference TRBV29-1 and TRBJ1-2, the full variable domain reads SAVISQKPSRDICQRGTSLTIQCQVDSQVTMMFWYRQQPGQSLTLIATANQGSEATYESGFVIDKFPISRPNLTFSTLTVSNMSPEDSSIYLCSVGPGGSGYTFGSGTRLTVV.

DNA for the CDR3: TGTGCCTGGAGTCCCCGGGAAGGGGGTAACACTGAAGCTTTCTTT. This sequence encodes CAWSPREGGNTEAFF. The V and J genes are TRBV30 and TRBJ1-1; D is possibly TRBD1 (6 bases). Trimming left V 2 bases short and J 2 bases short, with 15 bases between. Germline-derived CDR1 and CDR2 are GTSNPN and SVGIG (reference sequence). There are 15 residues in the CDR3.

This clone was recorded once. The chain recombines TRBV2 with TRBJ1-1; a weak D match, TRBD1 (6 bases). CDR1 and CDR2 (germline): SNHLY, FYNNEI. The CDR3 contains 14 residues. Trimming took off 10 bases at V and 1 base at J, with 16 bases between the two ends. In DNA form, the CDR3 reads TGTGCCACCACCCCCGGGGGGGCGAACACTGAAGCTTTCTTT. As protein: CATTPGGANTEAFF. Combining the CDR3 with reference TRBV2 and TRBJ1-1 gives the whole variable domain EPEVTQTPSHQVTQMGQEVILRCVPISNHLYFYWYRQILGQKVEFLVSFYNNEISEKSEIFDDQFSVERPDGSNFTLKIRSTKLEDSAMYFCATTPGGANTEAFFGQGTRLTVV.

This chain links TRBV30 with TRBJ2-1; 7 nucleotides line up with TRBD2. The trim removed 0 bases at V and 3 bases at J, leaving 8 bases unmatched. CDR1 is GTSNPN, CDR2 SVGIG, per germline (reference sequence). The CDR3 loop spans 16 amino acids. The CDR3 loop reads CAWSVAGTTLYNEQFF. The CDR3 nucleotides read TGTGCCTGGAGTGTAGCCGGGACTACCCTCTACAATGAGCAGTTCTTC.

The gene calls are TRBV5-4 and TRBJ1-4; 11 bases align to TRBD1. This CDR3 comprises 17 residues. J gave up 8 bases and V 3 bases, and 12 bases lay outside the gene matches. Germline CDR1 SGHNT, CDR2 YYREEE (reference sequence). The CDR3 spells CASSWTGGQVRAEKLFF. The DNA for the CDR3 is TGTGCCAGCAGCTGGACAGGGGGCCAAGTTAGAGCAGAAAAACTGTTTTTT.

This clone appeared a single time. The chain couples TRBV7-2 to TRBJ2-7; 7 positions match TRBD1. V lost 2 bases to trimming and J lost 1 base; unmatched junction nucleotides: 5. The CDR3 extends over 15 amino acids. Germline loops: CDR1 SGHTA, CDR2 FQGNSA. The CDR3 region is CASSLTGQSSYEQYF. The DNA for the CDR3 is TGTGCCAGCAGCTTAACGGGACAGTCATCCTACGAGCAGTACTTC.

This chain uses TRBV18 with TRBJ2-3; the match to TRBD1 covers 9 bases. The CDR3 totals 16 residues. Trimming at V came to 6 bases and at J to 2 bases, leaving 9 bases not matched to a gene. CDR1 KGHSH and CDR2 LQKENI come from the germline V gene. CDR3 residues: CASSPGTGKVTDTQYF. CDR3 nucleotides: TGTGCCAGCTCCCCTGGGACAGGGAAAGTCACAGATACGCAGTATTTT.

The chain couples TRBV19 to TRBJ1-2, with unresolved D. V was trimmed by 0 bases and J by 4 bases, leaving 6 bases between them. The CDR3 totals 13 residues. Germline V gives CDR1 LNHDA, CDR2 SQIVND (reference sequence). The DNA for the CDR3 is TGTGCCAGTAGTATAGATCGTCGCTATGGCTACACCTTC. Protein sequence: CASSIDRRYGYTF. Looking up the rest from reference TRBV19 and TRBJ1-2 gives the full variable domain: DGGITQSPKYLFRKEGQNVTLSCEQNLNHDAMYWYRQDPGQGLRLIYYSQIVNDFQKGDIAEGYSVSREKKESFPLTVTSAQKNPTAFYLCASSIDRRYGYTFGSGTRLTVV.

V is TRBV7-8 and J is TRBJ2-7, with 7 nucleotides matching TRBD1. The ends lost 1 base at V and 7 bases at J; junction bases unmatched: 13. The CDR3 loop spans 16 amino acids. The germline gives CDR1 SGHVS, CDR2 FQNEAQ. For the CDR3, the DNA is TGTGCCAGCAGCTTAGTGGCGGCAGGGGGAGTGGGAGAGCAGTACTTC. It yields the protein CASSLVAAGGVGEQYF.

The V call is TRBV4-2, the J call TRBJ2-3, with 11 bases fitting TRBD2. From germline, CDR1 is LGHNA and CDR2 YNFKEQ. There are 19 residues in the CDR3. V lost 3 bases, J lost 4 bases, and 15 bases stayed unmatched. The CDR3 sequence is CASSQMGLAEPPEADTQYF. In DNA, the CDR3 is TGTGCCAGCAGCCAGATGGGACTAGCGGAACCACCAGAGGCAGATACGCAGTATTTT.

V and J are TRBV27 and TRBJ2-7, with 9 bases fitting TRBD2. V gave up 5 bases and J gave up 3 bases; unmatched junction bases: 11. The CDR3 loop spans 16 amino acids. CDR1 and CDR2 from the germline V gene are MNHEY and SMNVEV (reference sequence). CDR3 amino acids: CASSHLAGGLSYEQYF. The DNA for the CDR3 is TGTGCCAGCAGTCATCTTGCGGGGGGGCTCAGCTACGAGCAGTACTTC.

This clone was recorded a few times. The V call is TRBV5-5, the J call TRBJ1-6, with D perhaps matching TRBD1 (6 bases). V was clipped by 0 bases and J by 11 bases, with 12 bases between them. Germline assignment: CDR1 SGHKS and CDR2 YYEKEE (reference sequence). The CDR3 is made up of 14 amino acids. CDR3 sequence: CASSLAGQGTPLHF. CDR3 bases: TGTGCCAGCAGCTTGGCTGGTCAGGGGACACCCCTCCACTTT.

The CDR3 region has the DNA TGTGCCAGCAGCAAAGGACAGCTGCGCGCCGGGGAGCTGTTTTTT. Translating gives CASSKGQLRAGELFF. The chain is built from TRBV9 and TRBJ2-2, with D maybe TRBD1 (6 bases). The CDR3 is made up of 15 amino acids. The V end was cut by 4 bases, the J end by 6 bases, with 16 bases between. The germline gives CDR1 SGDLS, CDR2 YYNGEE.

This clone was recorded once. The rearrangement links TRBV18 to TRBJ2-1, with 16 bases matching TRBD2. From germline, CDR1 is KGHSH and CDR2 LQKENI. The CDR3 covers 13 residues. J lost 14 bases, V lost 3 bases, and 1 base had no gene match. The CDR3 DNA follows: TGTGCCAGCTCACCCGGGACTAGCGGGGGGGAGTTCTTC. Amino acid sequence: CASSPGTSGGEFF.

The CDR3 is CASSLEASPLHF. The CDR3 DNA follows: TGCGCCAGCAGCTTGGAAGCTTCACCCCTCCACTTT. This sequence joins TRBV5-1 and TRBJ1-6; D gene uncertain. Germline V gene sequence: CDR1 SGHRS, CDR2 YFSETQ. The CDR3 contains 12 residues. V lost 0 bases to trimming and J lost 9 bases, with 4 bases between them.

The CDR3 DNA follows: TGTGCCACCAGCAGGACTAGCGTTAGCACAGATACGCAGTATTTT. Amino acid sequence: CATSRTSVSTDTQYF. The rearrangement joins TRBV15 to TRBJ2-3; 8 bases align to TRBD2. V was clipped by 3 bases and J by 0 bases; unmatched bases: 2. This CDR3 is 15 amino acids long. Germline V gene sequence: CDR1 LNHNV, CDR2 YYDKDF (reference sequence).

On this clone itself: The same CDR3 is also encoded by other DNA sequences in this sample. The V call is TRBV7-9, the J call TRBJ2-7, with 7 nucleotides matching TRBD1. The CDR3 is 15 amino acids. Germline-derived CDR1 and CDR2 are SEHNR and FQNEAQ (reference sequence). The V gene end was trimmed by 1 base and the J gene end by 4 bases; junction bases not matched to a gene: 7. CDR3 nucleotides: TGTGCCAGCAGCTTAGGTACAGGGGCATCTTACGAGCAGTACTTC. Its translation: CASSLGTGASYEQYF.

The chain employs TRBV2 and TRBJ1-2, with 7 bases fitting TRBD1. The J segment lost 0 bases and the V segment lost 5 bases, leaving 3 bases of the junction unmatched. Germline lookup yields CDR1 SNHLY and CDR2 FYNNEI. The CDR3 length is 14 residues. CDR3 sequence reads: CASSRGQTNYGYTF. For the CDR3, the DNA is TGTGCCAGCAGTAGGGGACAGACTAACTATGGCTACACCTTC.

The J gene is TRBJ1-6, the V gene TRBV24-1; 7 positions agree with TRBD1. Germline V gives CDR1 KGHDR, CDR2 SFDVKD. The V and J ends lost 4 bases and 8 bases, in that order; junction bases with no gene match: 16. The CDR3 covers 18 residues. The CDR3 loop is CATSESPRGPLGHSPLHF. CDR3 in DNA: TGTGCCACCAGTGAATCCCCGAGGGGGCCTTTAGGGCATTCACCCCTCCACTTT.

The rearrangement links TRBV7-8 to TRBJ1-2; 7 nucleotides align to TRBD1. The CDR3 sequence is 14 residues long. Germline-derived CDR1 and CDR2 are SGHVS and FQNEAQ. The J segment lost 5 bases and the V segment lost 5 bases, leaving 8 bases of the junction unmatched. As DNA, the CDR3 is TGTGCCAGCAGCATCGACAGGGACCTTTATGGCTACACCTTC. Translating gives CASSIDRDLYGYTF.

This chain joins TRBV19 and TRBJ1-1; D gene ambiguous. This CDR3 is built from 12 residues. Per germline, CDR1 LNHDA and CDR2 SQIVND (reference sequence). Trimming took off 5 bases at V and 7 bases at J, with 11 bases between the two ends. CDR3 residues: CASSLLPGEAFF. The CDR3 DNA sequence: TGTGCCAGTAGTCTGCTCCCCGGTGAAGCTTTCTTT.

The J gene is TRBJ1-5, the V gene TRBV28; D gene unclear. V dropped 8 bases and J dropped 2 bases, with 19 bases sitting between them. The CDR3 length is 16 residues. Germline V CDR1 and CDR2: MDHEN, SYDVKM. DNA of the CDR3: TGTGCCAGCTTTACTGGCACAGTCTATGGCAATCAGCCCCAGCATTTT. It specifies CASFTGTVYGNQPQHF. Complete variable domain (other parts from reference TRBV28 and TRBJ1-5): DVKVTQSSRYLVKRTGEKVFLECVQDMDHENMFWYRQDPGLGLRLIYFSYDVKMKEKGDIPEGYSVSREKKERFSLILESASTNQTSMYLCASFTGTVYGNQPQHFGDGTRLSIL.

The CDR3 loop is CASSQKRTGATNEKLFF. The CDR3 nucleotides read TGTGCCAGCAGCCAAAAGCGGACAGGGGCAACTAATGAAAAACTGTTTTTT. This chain links TRBV3-1 (or the pseudogene TRBV3-2) with TRBJ1-4; TRBD1 matches 9 bases. The CDR3 is 17 amino acids. Trimming at V came to 2 bases and at J to 0 bases, leaving 4 bases not matched to a gene. Germline V gene sequence: CDR1 LGHDT, CDR2 YNNKEL (reference sequence).

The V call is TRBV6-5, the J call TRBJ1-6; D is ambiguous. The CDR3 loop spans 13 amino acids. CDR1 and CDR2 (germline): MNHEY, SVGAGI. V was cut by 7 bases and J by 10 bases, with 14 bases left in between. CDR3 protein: CASTRGSGSPLHF. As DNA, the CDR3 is TGTGCCAGCACTAGAGGGTCGGGCTCACCCCTCCACTTT.

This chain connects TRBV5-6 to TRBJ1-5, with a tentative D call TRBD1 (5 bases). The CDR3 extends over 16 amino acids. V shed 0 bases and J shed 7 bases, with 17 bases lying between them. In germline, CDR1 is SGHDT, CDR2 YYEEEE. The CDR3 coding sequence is TGTGCCAGCAGCTTGGCCGGTTCGGGGGTTGACCAGCCCCAGCATTTT. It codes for CASSLAGSGVDQPQHF.